The sequence of this TCR beta chain was determined in a study of CD8 T cells in ankylosing spondylitis. Library preparation for TCR beta used quantitative 5'-RACE with molecular barcodes. TCRdb independently ran MiXCR on the 5' RACE reads; one entry per CDR3 protein. This table holds just over 150,000 distinct CDR3 sequences, approximately 16% found once. This clonotype was seen repeatedly, ten times or more. The clonotype was recovered from a male donor with ankylosing spondylitis or in good health (not recorded which). Sequencing used blood, either unsorted or a sorted T cell fraction (not recorded which).

The CDR3, as DNA: TGCGCCAGCAGGCGGACAGGGGGAGCGAACACCGGGGAGCTGTTTTTT. Translating it yields CASRRTGGANTGELFF. The chain combines TRBV5-1 with TRBJ2-2, with 10 bases fitting TRBD1. V shed 5 bases, J shed 0 bases, and the junction held 4 bases outside the gene matches. The CDR3 length is 16 residues. Germline lookup yields CDR1 SGHRS and CDR2 YFSETQ.